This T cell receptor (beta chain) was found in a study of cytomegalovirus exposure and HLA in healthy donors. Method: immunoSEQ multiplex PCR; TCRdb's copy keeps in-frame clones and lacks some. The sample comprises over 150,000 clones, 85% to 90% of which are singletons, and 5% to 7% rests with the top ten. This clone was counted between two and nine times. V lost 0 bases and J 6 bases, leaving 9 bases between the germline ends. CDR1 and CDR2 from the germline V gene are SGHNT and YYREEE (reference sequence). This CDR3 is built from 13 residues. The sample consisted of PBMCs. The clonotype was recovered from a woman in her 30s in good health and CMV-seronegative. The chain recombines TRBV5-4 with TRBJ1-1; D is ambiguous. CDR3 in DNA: TGTGCCAGCAGCTTGGGGAAGATGCCTGAAGCTTTCTTT. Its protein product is CASSLGKMPEAFF.